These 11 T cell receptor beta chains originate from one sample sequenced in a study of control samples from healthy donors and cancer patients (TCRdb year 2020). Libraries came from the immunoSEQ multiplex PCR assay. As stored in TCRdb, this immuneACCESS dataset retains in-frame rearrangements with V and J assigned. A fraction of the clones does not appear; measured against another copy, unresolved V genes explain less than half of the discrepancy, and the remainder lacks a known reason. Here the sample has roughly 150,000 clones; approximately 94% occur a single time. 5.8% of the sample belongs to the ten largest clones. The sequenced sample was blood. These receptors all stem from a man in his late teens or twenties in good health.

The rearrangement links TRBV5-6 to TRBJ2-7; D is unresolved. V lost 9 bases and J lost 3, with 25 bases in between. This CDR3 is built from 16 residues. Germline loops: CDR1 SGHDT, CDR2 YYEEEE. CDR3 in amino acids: CATHILTGSGYYEQYF. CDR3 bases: TGTGCCACCCACATATTAACCGGGTCCGGGTACTACGAGCAGTACTTC.

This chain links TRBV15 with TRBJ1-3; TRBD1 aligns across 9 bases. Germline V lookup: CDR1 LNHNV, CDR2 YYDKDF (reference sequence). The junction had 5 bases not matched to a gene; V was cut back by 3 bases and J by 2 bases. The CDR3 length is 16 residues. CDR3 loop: CATSRGDRDAGNTIYF. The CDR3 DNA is TGTGCCACCAGCAGGGGGGACAGGGATGCTGGAAACACCATATATTTT.

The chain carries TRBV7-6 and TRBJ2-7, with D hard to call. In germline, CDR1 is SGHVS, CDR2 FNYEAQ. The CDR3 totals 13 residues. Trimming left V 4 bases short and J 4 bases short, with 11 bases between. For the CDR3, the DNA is TGTGCCAGCAGCTCTGGGCTCCCGTACGAGCAGTACTTC. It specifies CASSSGLPYEQYF.

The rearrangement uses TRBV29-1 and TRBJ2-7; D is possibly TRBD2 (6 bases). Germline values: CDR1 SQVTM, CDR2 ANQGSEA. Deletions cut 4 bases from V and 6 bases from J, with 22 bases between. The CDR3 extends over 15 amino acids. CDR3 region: CSVVPGDPSSGEQYF. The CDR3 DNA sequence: TGCAGCGTTGTTCCGGGAGATCCCTCCTCGGGCGAGCAGTACTTC.

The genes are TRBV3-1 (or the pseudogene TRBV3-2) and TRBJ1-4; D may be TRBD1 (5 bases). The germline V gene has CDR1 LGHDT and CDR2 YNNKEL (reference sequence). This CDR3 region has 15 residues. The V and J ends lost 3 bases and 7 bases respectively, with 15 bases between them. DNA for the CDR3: TGTGCCAGCAGCCACCCGGGACGACGGGGTGAAAAACTGTTTTTT. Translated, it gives CASSHPGRRGEKLFF.

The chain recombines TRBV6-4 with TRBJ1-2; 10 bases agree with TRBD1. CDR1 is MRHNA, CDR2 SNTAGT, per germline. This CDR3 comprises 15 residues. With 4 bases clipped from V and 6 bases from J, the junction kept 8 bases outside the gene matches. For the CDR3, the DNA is TGTGCCAGCAGTGTCCAACCCGGGACAGGGGATGGCTACACCTTC. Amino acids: CASSVQPGTGDGYTF.

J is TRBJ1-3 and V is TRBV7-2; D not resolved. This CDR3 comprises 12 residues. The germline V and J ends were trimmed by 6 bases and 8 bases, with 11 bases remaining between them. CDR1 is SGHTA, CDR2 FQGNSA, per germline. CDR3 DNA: TGTGCCAGCAGGTCCGATGGGGACACCATATATTTT. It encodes CASRSDGDTIYF. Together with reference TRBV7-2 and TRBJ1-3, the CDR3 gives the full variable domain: GAGVSQSPSNKVTEKGKDVELRCDPISGHTALYWYRQSLGQGLEFLIYFQGNSAPDKSGLPSDRFSAERTGGSVSTLTIQRTQQEDSAVYLCASRSDGDTIYFGEGSWLTVV.

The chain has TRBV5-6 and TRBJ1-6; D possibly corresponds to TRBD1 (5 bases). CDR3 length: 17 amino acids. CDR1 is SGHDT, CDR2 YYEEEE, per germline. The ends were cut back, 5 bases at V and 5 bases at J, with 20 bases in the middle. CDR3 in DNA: TGTGCCAGCAGTGGGACTGGCACTTCGTTTAATAATTCACCCCTCCACTTT. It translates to CASSGTGTSFNNSPLHF.

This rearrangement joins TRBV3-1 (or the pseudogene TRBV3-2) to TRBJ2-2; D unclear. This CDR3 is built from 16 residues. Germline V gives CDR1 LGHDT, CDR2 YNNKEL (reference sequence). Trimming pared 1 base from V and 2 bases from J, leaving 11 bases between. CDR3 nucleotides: TGTGCCAGCAGCCAAGGGACCACTACAAACACCGGGGAGCTGTTTTTT. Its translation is CASSQGTTTNTGELFF.

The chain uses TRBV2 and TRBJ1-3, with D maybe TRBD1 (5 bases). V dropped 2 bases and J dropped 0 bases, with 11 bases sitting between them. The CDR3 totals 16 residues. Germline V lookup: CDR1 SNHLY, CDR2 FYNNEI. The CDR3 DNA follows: TGTGCCAGCAGTGAAAGTCAGGGCCACTCTGGAAACACCATATATTTT. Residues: CASSESQGHSGNTIYF.

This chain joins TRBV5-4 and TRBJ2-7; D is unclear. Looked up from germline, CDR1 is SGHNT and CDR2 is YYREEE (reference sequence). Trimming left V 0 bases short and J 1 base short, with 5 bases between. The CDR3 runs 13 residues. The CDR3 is CASSLAQSYEQYF. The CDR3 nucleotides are TGTGCCAGCAGCTTGGCTCAATCCTACGAGCAGTACTTC.